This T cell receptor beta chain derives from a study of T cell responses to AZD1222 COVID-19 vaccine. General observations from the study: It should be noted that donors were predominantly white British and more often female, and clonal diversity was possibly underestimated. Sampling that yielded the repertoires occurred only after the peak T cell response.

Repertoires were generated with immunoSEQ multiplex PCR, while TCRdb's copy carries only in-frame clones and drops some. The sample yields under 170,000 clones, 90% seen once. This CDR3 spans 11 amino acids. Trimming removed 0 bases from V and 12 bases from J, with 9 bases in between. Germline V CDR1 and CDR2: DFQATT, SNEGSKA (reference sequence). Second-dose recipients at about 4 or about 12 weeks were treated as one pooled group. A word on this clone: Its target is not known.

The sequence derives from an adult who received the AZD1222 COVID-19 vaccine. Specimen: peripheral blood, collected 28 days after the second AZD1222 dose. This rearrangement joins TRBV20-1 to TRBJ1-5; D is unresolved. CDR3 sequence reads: CSARDKVFQHF. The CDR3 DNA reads TGCAGTGCTAGAGATAAGGTTTTCCAGCATTTT.